Presented here are 21 T cell receptor beta chains from one specimen sequenced in a study of cytomegalovirus exposure and HLA in healthy donors. The data were produced by immunoSEQ multiplex PCR, yet TCRdb's version contains in-frame clones alone and is incomplete. The sample contains some 160,000 clones, more than 70% of which appear only once. The sample taken for sequencing was PBMCs. These receptors all come from a man aged 18 to 29 in good health and CMV-seronegative.

This chain joins TRBV2 and TRBJ1-3; 12 bases line up with TRBD1. Germline V gene data show CDR1 as SNHLY and CDR2 as FYNNEI. CDR3 length: 15 amino acids. The J segment lost 4 bases and the V segment lost 5 bases, leaving 3 bases of the junction unmatched. CDR3 region: CASSPGQGAGNTIYF. The CDR3 bases are TGTGCCAGCAGTCCGGGACAGGGGGCGGGAAACACCATATATTTT.

J is TRBJ2-2 and V is TRBV27; maybe TRBD2 (6 bases). Per the germline V gene, CDR1 is MNHEY and CDR2 is SMNVEV (reference sequence). The CDR3 has 17 residues. The ends were cut back, 5 bases at V and 1 base at J, with 17 bases in the middle. CDR3 amino acids: CASSHSRLGGNTGELFF. For the CDR3, the DNA is TGTGCCAGCAGTCACAGCAGACTAGGCGGGAACACCGGGGAGCTGTTTTTT.

This clone was seen a single time. The V and J genes are TRBV2 and TRBJ1-1; 9 bases are shared with TRBD1. This CDR3 is built from 16 residues. Germline-derived CDR1 and CDR2 are SNHLY and FYNNEI. The V segment lost 5 bases and the J segment 4 bases; nucleotides outside the gene matches: 11. The CDR3 DNA sequence: TGTGCCAGCAGTCTGGACAGGGGCAGGCGGACCACTGAAGCTTTCTTT. It translates to CASSLDRGRRTTEAFF. Full variable domain (remainder filled in from reference TRBV2 and TRBJ1-1): EPEVTQTPSHQVTQMGQEVILRCVPISNHLYFYWYRQILGQKVEFLVSFYNNEISEKSEIFDDQFSVERPDGSNFTLKIRSTKLEDSAMYFCASSLDRGRRTTEAFFGQGTRLTVV.

V is TRBV28 and J is TRBJ1-2; D gene unclear. Per the germline V gene, CDR1 is MDHEN and CDR2 is SYDVKM. With 1 base removed from V and 5 bases from J, the gap between germline ends came to 17 bases. This CDR3 contains 16 residues. As DNA, the CDR3 is TGTGCCAGCAGTTTATTAAGCCTCAGGCGGGAGTATGGCTACACCTTC. It yields the protein CASSLLSLRREYGYTF.

V is TRBV7-2 and J is TRBJ2-1; weak D call: TRBD2 (6 bases). CDR3 length: 14 amino acids. Per germline, CDR1 SGHTA and CDR2 FQGNSA. The ends were cut back, 2 bases at V and 8 bases at J, with 13 bases in the middle. The CDR3 is CASSLNLALDEQFF. The CDR3, as DNA: TGTGCCAGCAGCTTAAATCTAGCGCTGGATGAGCAGTTCTTC.

V usage is TRBV5-5 and J usage is TRBJ1-2; D may be TRBD1 (5 bases). Germline lookup yields CDR1 SGHKS and CDR2 YYEKEE (reference sequence). V lost 0 bases and J 9 bases, leaving 18 bases between the germline ends. The CDR3 consists of 15 residues. CDR3 sequence: CASSLDQGVTPRYTF. The DNA of the CDR3 is TGTGCCAGCAGCTTGGATCAAGGGGTTACACCTCGCTACACCTTC. Filled out from reference TRBV5-5 and TRBJ1-2, the complete variable domain reads DAGVTQSPTHLIKTRGQQVTLRCSPISGHKSVSWYQQVLGQGPQFIFQYYEKEERGRGNFPDRFSARQFPNYSSELNVNALLLGDSALYLCASSLDQGVTPRYTFGSGTRLTVV.

The CDR3 DNA follows: TGTGCCAGCAGAGAGGCGGATACGCAGTATTTT. It is translated as CASREADTQYF. The gene calls are TRBV6-4 and TRBJ2-3, with unresolved D. The germline V gene has CDR1 MRHNA and CDR2 SNTAGT. The germline V and J ends were trimmed by 6 bases and 6 bases, with 7 bases remaining between them. The CDR3 totals 11 residues.

This clone was counted once. The V gene is TRBV11-2, the J gene TRBJ2-3, with 12 bases that match TRBD2. Unmatched junction bases numbered 8, after V lost 2 bases and J lost 5 bases. Looked up from germline, CDR1 is SGHAT and CDR2 is FQNNGV. CDR3 length equals 17 residues. CDR3 in DNA: TGTGCCAGCAGCTTAACGCGACTAGCGGGAGTGGGAGATACGCAGTATTTT. It is translated as CASSLTRLAGVGDTQYF.

This chain links TRBV18 with TRBJ2-1; 7 bases fit TRBD2. Germline values: CDR1 KGHSH, CDR2 LQKENI. This CDR3 comprises 18 residues. V shed 6 bases and J 8 bases; nucleotides not matched to a gene: 22. The CDR3 reads CASSPRGTIDLPRDEQFF. CDR3 coding DNA: TGTGCCAGCTCGCCTCGCGGGACTATCGACCTCCCTCGCGATGAGCAGTTCTTC. The full variable domain, completed using reference TRBV18 and TRBJ2-1, is NAGVMQNPRHLVRRRGQEARLRCSPMKGHSHVYWYRQLPEEGLKFMVYLQKENIIDESGMPKERFSAEFPKEGPSILRIQQVVRGDSAAYFCASSPRGTIDLPRDEQFFGPGTRLTVL.

The chain links TRBV6-1 to TRBJ2-7, with TRBD1 matching 7 bases. V dropped 6 bases and J dropped 3; count of bases not matched to a gene: 5. The germline CDR1 and CDR2 sequences are MNHNS and SASEGT. The CDR3 covers 13 residues. CDR3 nucleotide sequence: TGTGCCAGCAGGCCTAACAGGGGCTACGAGCAGTACGTC. Amino acid sequence: CASRPNRGYEQYV.

The chain joins TRBV7-8 to TRBJ2-2, with 10 bases matching TRBD1. This CDR3 is built from 15 residues. The J segment lost 7 bases and the V segment lost 4 bases, leaving 6 bases of the junction unmatched. Germline CDR1 reads SGHVS; CDR2 reads FQNEAQ. The CDR3 reads CASSSGTGVLGELFF. CDR3 DNA: TGTGCCAGCAGCTCCGGGACAGGGGTTCTCGGGGAGCTGTTTTTT.

The J gene is TRBJ2-7, the V gene TRBV4-2; 8 nucleotides agree with TRBD2. Per germline, CDR1 LGHNA and CDR2 YNFKEQ. The CDR3 covers 17 residues. The V and J ends lost 1 base and 4 bases, in that order; junction bases with no gene match: 12. In DNA, the CDR3 is TGTGCCAGCAGCCAAGCCCTTAGCGGGGCTAAAGTTTACGAGCAGTACTTC. It translates to CASSQALSGAKVYEQYF.

The rearrangement links TRBV10-2 to TRBJ1-1; D is undetermined. This CDR3 has 13 amino acids. The V gene's germline CDR1 is WSHSY and CDR2 SAAADI. Trimming shortened V by 8 bases and J by 1 base, and 11 bases separated the two germline ends. The CDR3 region is CASATFQNTEAFF. The DNA for the CDR3 is TGCGCCAGCGCGACATTTCAGAACACTGAAGCTTTCTTT.

CDR3 sequence: CASSQDGGEAMNTEAFF. Here the CDR3 DNA reads TGTGCCAGCAGCCAAGATGGAGGTGAGGCGATGAACACTGAAGCTTTCTTT. The V and J genes are TRBV4-2 and TRBJ1-1, with D uncertain. The germline V gene has CDR1 LGHNA and CDR2 YNFKEQ. V was trimmed by 0 bases and J by 0 bases, leaving 14 bases between them. The CDR3 is 17 residues long.

The V gene is TRBV11-2, the J gene TRBJ1-4, with TRBD1 as a possible D gene (5 bases). The CDR3 covers 14 residues. The germline V and J ends were trimmed by 6 bases and 3 bases, with 11 bases remaining between them. The germline CDR1 and CDR2 sequences are SGHAT and FQNNGV. Written as DNA, the CDR3 is TGTGCCAGCAGTGAAACAGGCGCTAATGAAAAACTGTTTTTT. It codes for CASSETGANEKLFF.

The V call is TRBV7-6, the J call TRBJ2-3; 13 bases line up with TRBD2. Germline loops: CDR1 SGHVS, CDR2 FNYEAQ. This CDR3 has 18 amino acids. J was trimmed by 2 bases and V by 0 bases; bases with no gene match: 5. The CDR3 here is CASSLAPTSGGYTDTQYF. The CDR3 nucleotides read TGTGCCAGCAGCTTAGCGCCGACTAGCGGGGGGTACACAGATACGCAGTATTTT.

The chain employs TRBV7-2 and TRBJ2-2, with a tentative D call TRBD2 (7 bases). Trimming removed 1 base at V and 3 bases at J, with 12 bases between. The CDR3 runs to 16 residues. Germline assignment: CDR1 SGHTA and CDR2 FQGNSA. CDR3 sequence: CASSLVGGPDTGELFF. DNA of the CDR3: TGTGCCAGCAGCTTAGTGGGGGGGCCCGACACCGGGGAGCTGTTTTTT.

This clone appeared many times. This chain uses TRBV4-2 with TRBJ2-7, with 9 bases aligning to TRBD2. The CDR3 is 15 amino acids. CDR1 and CDR2 (germline): LGHNA, YNFKEQ. Losses at the gene ends were 1 base for V and 4 bases for J; bases not matched to a gene: 5. The CDR3 bases are TGTGCCAGCAGCCAAGGGGGTCTAGCGGGGTACGAGCAGTACTTC. Translating it yields CASSQGGLAGYEQYF.

The chain employs TRBV14 and TRBJ2-5; D is unresolved. Germline V CDR1 and CDR2: SGHDN, FVKESK. This CDR3 has 11 amino acids. Deletions cut 0 bases from V and 8 bases from J, with 4 bases between. DNA of the CDR3: TGTGCCAGCAGCCAAGATCGTACCCAGTACTTC. Translation gives CASSQDRTQYF.

This sequence joins TRBV4-2 and TRBJ1-2; TRBD1 aligns across 7 bases. CDR3 length equals 16 residues. Germline V gene lookup returns CDR1 LGHNA and CDR2 YNFKEQ. Trimming at V came to 4 bases and at J to 5 bases, leaving 13 bases not matched to a gene. The CDR3 DNA is TGTGCCAGCAGCCTTAATAGCGGGGACAGAATATATGGCTACACCTTC. Protein: CASSLNSGDRIYGYTF.

The rearrangement uses TRBV7-8 and TRBJ2-2, with D perhaps matching TRBD2 (6 bases). The ends were cut back, 2 bases at V and 4 bases at J, with 17 bases in the middle. Germline CDR1 and CDR2: SGHVS and FQNEAQ. The CDR3 runs to 17 residues. CDR3 sequence reads: CASSLMRGRLITGELFF. CDR3 coding DNA: TGTGCCAGCAGCTTAATGCGGGGCAGGCTAATCACCGGGGAGCTGTTTTTT.